This T cell receptor beta chain was captured by sequencing in a study of long-term antiretroviral therapy in people with HIV. General observations from the study: Blood, drawn from about 2003 to 2018, may reflect older ART regimens.

None of the participants with HIV were treated outside the United States. CDR3 length: 17 amino acids. V lost 0 bases and J 1 base, leaving 16 bases between the germline ends. Germline loops: CDR1 MNHEY, CDR2 SMNVEV (reference sequence). The assay, immunoSEQ v3.0, was run at survey level. The table came from immunoSEQ multiplex PCR; TCRdb's copy has only in-frame clones and leaves some out. The sample includes some 18,000 clones, more than 70% seen only once; the top ten take approximately 4.9%. In regard to this clone: The antigen is unknown.

This TCR came from a man younger than 35 with HIV. The sequenced sample was unsorted PBMCs, obtained 0.1 years before starting antiretroviral therapy. The chain has TRBV27 and TRBJ2-7; a possible D gene is TRBD2 (5 bases). The CDR3 sequence: CASSLSFGSSGSYEQYF. In DNA form, the CDR3 reads TGTGCCAGCAGTTTATCTTTCGGGTCTTCGGGGTCCTACGAGCAGTACTTC.